Below are 26 T cell receptor beta chains sequenced from a single sample in a study of cytomegalovirus exposure and HLA in healthy donors. PCR used 60 Vbeta primers and 13 Jbeta primers. Clones were sequenced by immunoSEQ multiplex PCR, and TCRdb holds only the in-frame ones, with some missing. Among about 63,000 clones, roughly nine tenths were seen once, and the ten largest hold 9.5% to 13%. Input material: PBMCs. The receptors originated from a woman aged 25 to 39 in good health and CMV-seropositive.

The sample holds one count of this clone. The chain couples TRBV5-1 to TRBJ2-2, with unresolved D. CDR1 is SGHRS, CDR2 YFSETQ, per germline. Trimming removed 2 bases at V and 4 bases at J, with 9 bases between. This CDR3 is built from 14 residues. CDR3 in DNA: TGCGCCAGCAGCTTAGCACCGAGCACCGGGGAGCTGTTTTTT. It yields the protein CASSLAPSTGELFF.

The rearrangement links TRBV28 to TRBJ2-7; 10 nucleotides line up with TRBD2. The germline V gene encodes CDR1 MDHEN and CDR2 SYDVKM. V lost 2 bases to trimming and J lost 1 base; unmatched junction nucleotides: 5. The CDR3 extends over 16 amino acids. CDR3 residues: CASSLPLAGASYEQYF. The CDR3 nucleotides read TGTGCCAGCAGTTTACCCCTAGCGGGGGCTTCCTACGAGCAGTACTTC.

In its sample, this clone was seen once. The J gene is TRBJ2-7, the V gene TRBV9; 7 bases line up with TRBD1. J lost 3 bases, V lost 7 bases, and 10 bases had no gene match. CDR1 and CDR2 from the germline V gene are SGDLS and YYNGEE. This CDR3 has 14 amino acids. The CDR3 nucleotides are TGTGCCAGCTCCGAGGGGGCAGCCAACTACGAGCAGTACTTC. Residues: CASSEGAANYEQYF.

The chain links TRBV28 to TRBJ2-5; D not resolved. Germline CDR1 MDHEN, CDR2 SYDVKM. V was shortened by 4 bases and J by 2 bases, with 8 bases between the two germline ends. There are 13 residues in the CDR3. The chain's CDR3 is CASSWSSQETQYF. The CDR3 bases are TGTGCCAGCAGTTGGTCTAGTCAAGAGACCCAGTACTTC.

The rearrangement uses TRBV7-9 and TRBJ1-4, with 8 bases fitting TRBD1. The CDR3 has 13 residues. Trimming took 7 bases from V and 8 from J; bases not matched to a gene: 6. CDR1 is SEHNR and CDR2 is FQNEAQ in the germline V gene (reference sequence). The CDR3, as DNA: TGTGCCAGCAAGAAACAGGGGGGCGAAAAACTGTTTTTT. Encoded protein: CASKKQGGEKLFF.

This clone has a single count. The CDR3 region has the DNA TGCAGCGTTGAAGGGGAGTTATGGGGTCACACAGATACGCAGTATTTT. It yields the protein CSVEGELWGHTDTQYF. This rearrangement joins TRBV29-1 to TRBJ2-3; D might be TRBD2 (5 bases). The length of the CDR3 is 16 residues. V lost 1 base to trimming and J lost 2 bases, with 16 bases between them. Germline V gene data show CDR1 as SQVTM and CDR2 as ANQGSEA.

This clone occurred once. This chain connects TRBV19 to TRBJ1-1, with 7 bases that match TRBD1. After removal of 5 bases from V and 0 bases from J, the junction contained 6 bases not matched to a gene. The CDR3 has 15 residues. Germline V CDR1 and CDR2: LNHDA, SQIVND (reference sequence). The CDR3 spells CASSLWDSLNTEAFF. The CDR3 DNA sequence: TGTGCCAGTAGTTTGTGGGACAGCTTGAACACTGAAGCTTTCTTT.

The V gene is TRBV27, the J gene TRBJ2-1, with TRBD2 matching 13 bases. From germline, CDR1 is MNHEY and CDR2 SMNVEV (reference sequence). Trimming took 6 bases from V and 6 from J; bases not matched to a gene: 2. The CDR3 loop spans 14 amino acids. In DNA form, the CDR3 reads TGTGCCAGCAGACTAGCGGGGGGGGGCAATGAGCAGTTCTTC. Protein product: CASRLAGGGNEQFF.

The chain links TRBV4-1 to TRBJ2-1; maybe TRBD2 (5 bases). The CDR3 totals 14 residues. Looked up from germline, CDR1 is MGHRA and CDR2 is YSYEKL. V lost 1 base and J 10 bases, leaving 14 bases between the germline ends. CDR3 in DNA: TGCGCCAGCAGCCAAGTTGGGAGAGCGCGGGAGCAGTTCTTC. Its protein product is CASSQVGRAREQFF.

This clone was detected a few times. The gene calls are TRBV5-5 and TRBJ1-2; TRBD1 might be the D (6 bases). Trimming cost V 0 bases and J 2 bases, with 14 bases left between them. The CDR3 runs to 16 residues. CDR1 and CDR2 (germline): SGHKS, YYEKEE (reference sequence). The CDR3 here is CASSLGRGASNYGYTF. The CDR3 coding sequence is TGTGCCAGCAGCTTGGGCAGGGGCGCGTCCAACTATGGCTACACCTTC.

V and J are TRBV15 and TRBJ2-5; possible D gene TRBD2, 6 bases. V was cut by 7 bases and J by 2 bases, with 14 bases left in between. Germline CDR1 and CDR2: LNHNV and YYDKDF (reference sequence). This CDR3 is built from 14 residues. This CDR3 reads CATTPRRDQETQYF. CDR3 nucleotides: TGTGCCACCACCCCTAGGAGGGATCAAGAGACCCAGTACTTC.

This clone was seen more than once but under ten times. The J gene is TRBJ2-7, the V gene TRBV27, with 9 bases that match TRBD1. CDR1 and CDR2 from the germline V gene are MNHEY and SMNVEV (reference sequence). This CDR3 spans 13 amino acids. The J segment lost 4 bases and the V segment lost 3 bases, leaving 1 base of the junction unmatched. The CDR3 DNA follows: TGTGCCAGCAGTTTCGGGACAGGGTACGAGCAGTACTTC. This gives the protein CASSFGTGYEQYF.

The CDR3 sequence is CASSPGLARTDTQYF. In DNA, the CDR3 is TGCGCCAGCAGCCCCGGACTAGCGCGCACAGATACGCAGTATTTT. The chain uses TRBV5-1 and TRBJ2-3; TRBD2 matches 9 bases. V was clipped by 4 bases and J by 1 base; unmatched bases: 4. Germline lookup yields CDR1 SGHRS and CDR2 YFSETQ. The CDR3 loop spans 15 amino acids.

The gene calls are TRBV19 and TRBJ1-2; TRBD1 matches 8 bases. Trimming cost V 5 bases and J 8 bases; bases outside gene matches: 4. From germline, CDR1 is LNHDA and CDR2 SQIVND (reference sequence). The CDR3 spans 12 residues. CDR3 sequence reads: CASSARGLGYTF. CDR3 DNA sequence: TGTGCCAGTAGTGCCAGGGGGCTCGGCTACACCTTC. Using reference TRBV19 and TRBJ1-2 for the parts outside the CDR3, the full variable domain is DGGITQSPKYLFRKEGQNVTLSCEQNLNHDAMYWYRQDPGQGLRLIYYSQIVNDFQKGDIAEGYSVSREKKESFPLTVTSAQKNPTAFYLCASSARGLGYTFGSGTRLTVV.

The chain links TRBV18 to TRBJ2-7, with 9 bases aligning to TRBD1. The V segment lost 3 bases and the J segment 4 bases; nucleotides outside the gene matches: 4. From germline, CDR1 is KGHSH and CDR2 LQKENI. There are 14 residues in the CDR3. This CDR3 is CASSPETGGYEQYF. The CDR3 coding sequence is TGTGCCAGCTCACCCGAGACAGGGGGATACGAGCAGTACTTC.

The chain has TRBV27 and TRBJ2-3, with a tentative D call TRBD2 (5 bases). CDR3 length: 15 residues. Between the trimmed V and J ends, which lost 6 bases and 0 bases, there was a span of 13 bases. CDR1 is MNHEY, CDR2 SMNVEV, per germline (reference sequence). CDR3: CASSPIGLSTDTQYF. In DNA form, the CDR3 reads TGTGCCAGCAGCCCTATCGGACTGAGCACAGATACGCAGTATTTT.

The table lists this clone with a count of one. The DNA of the CDR3 is TGTGCCAGCAGCTTAGAAGCGGGAGAGTACAATGAGCAGTTCTTC. It is translated as CASSLEAGEYNEQFF. The V and J genes are TRBV7-9 and TRBJ2-1, with TRBD2 matching over 8 bases. Germline loops: CDR1 SEHNR, CDR2 FQNEAQ (reference sequence). Losses at the gene ends were 1 base for V and 4 bases for J; bases not matched to a gene: 3. This CDR3 region has 15 residues. Based on the CDR3 plus reference TRBV7-9 and TRBJ2-1, the full variable domain is DTGVSQNPRHKITKRGQNVTFRCDPISEHNRLYWYRQTLGQGPEFLTYFQNEAQLEKSRLLSDRFSAERPKGSFSTLEIQRTEQGDSAMYLCASSLEAGEYNEQFFGPGTRLTVL.

The chain is built from TRBV29-1 and TRBJ1-1; possibly TRBD1 for D (6 bases). This CDR3 is built from 13 residues. CDR1 SQVTM and CDR2 ANQGSEA come from the germline V gene. V was shortened by 6 bases and J by 3 bases, with 14 bases between the two germline ends. This CDR3 reads CSVRGRSHTEAFF. The CDR3 DNA sequence: TGCAGCGTCAGGGGACGGTCACACACTGAAGCTTTCTTT.

The chain uses TRBV4-1 and TRBJ1-2, with TRBD1 matching 8 bases. J was trimmed by 2 bases and V by 2 bases; bases with no gene match: 1. Germline V gene sequence: CDR1 MGHRA, CDR2 YSYEKL. This CDR3 spans 14 amino acids. The CDR3: CASSQRTGNYGYTF. The DNA for the CDR3 is TGCGCCAGCAGCCAAAGGACAGGGAACTATGGCTACACCTTC.

This sequence joins TRBV5-1 and TRBJ2-7, with a tentative D call TRBD2 (7 bases). This CDR3 has 16 residues. Germline V gene lookup returns CDR1 SGHRS and CDR2 YFSETQ. Trimming removed 4 bases from V and 2 bases from J, with 19 bases in between. In nucleotides, the CDR3 is TGCGCCAGCAGCCCTAAGGGGGGGACAAGTACCTACGAGCAGTACTTC. Its protein product is CASSPKGGTSTYEQYF.

V is TRBV4-1 and J is TRBJ2-4; 11 positions match TRBD2. V lost 0 bases to trimming and J lost 5 bases; unmatched junction nucleotides: 6. The CDR3 totals 17 residues. From germline, CDR1 is MGHRA and CDR2 YSYEKL. CDR3 sequence reads: CASSQERLAGKENIQYF. CDR3 nucleotide sequence: TGCGCCAGCAGCCAAGAGAGACTAGCGGGAAAGGAAAACATTCAGTACTTC.

This clone was counted a single time. V and J are TRBV11-2 and TRBJ2-7; D gene uncertain. CDR3 length: 12 amino acids. Germline CDR1 reads SGHAT; CDR2 reads FQNNGV. With 5 bases removed from V and 0 bases from J, the gap between germline ends came to 5 bases. This chain's CDR3 is CASSLSSYEQYF. In DNA form, the CDR3 reads TGTGCCAGCAGCCTGAGCTCCTACGAGCAGTACTTC.

This chain links TRBV10-2 with TRBJ1-6; D perhaps matches TRBD1 (6 bases). The CDR3 spans 14 residues. V lost 3 bases, J lost 11 bases, and 14 bases lay in between. Germline CDR1 is WSHSY and CDR2 is SAAADI. CDR3 residues: CASSEGGDVAPLHF. The CDR3 DNA reads as TGCGCCAGCAGTGAAGGGGGTGATGTCGCACCCCTCCACTTT.

CDR3 loop: CASSMVRGYEQYF. DNA for the CDR3: TGTGCCAGTAGTATGGTCAGGGGATACGAGCAGTACTTC. This chain joins TRBV19 and TRBJ2-7, with D possibly being TRBD1 (6 bases). Trimming took 3 bases from V and 4 from J, leaving 10 bases between them. This CDR3 is built from 13 residues. Germline V lookup: CDR1 LNHDA, CDR2 SQIVND (reference sequence).

The J gene is TRBJ2-1, the V gene TRBV27, with 10 nucleotides matching TRBD2. In germline, CDR1 is MNHEY, CDR2 SMNVEV (reference sequence). The CDR3 length is 14 residues. V trimming: 6 bases; J trimming: 10 bases; junction bases outside the gene matches: 9. DNA of the CDR3: TGTGCCAGCAGCCGGCTAGCGGGAGTCTGGGAGCAGTTCTTC. Protein sequence: CASSRLAGVWEQFF.

The gene calls are TRBV2 and TRBJ2-7; no definite D call. V lost 7 bases to trimming and J lost 6 bases, with 19 bases between them. This CDR3 is built from 14 residues. Germline V lookup: CDR1 SNHLY, CDR2 FYNNEI. The CDR3 region is CASKSASFQGEQYF. The CDR3, as DNA: TGTGCCAGCAAGTCAGCGTCTTTTCAAGGCGAGCAGTACTTC.